The present entry profiles one T cell receptor beta chain with its context. Antigen unknown. These data are taken from a study of T cells in localized non-small cell lung cancer. Study-level findings and limits: It was uninvolved adjacent lung that showed the highest T cell clonality, exceeding tumor. Longer overall survival associated with higher blood T cell density; shorter survival with higher adjacent-lung clonality.

The junction had 8 bases not matched to a gene; V was cut back by 8 bases and J by 1 base. This CDR3 has 15 residues. Germline lookup yields CDR1 LNHDA and CDR2 SQIVND (reference sequence). Data came from immunoSEQ multiplex PCR; TCRdb stores just in-frame clones and leaves some out. The sample includes tens of thousands of clones, 80% to 90% of them seen just once. The genes are TRBV19 and TRBJ2-4, with 7 bases that match TRBD2. Sequenced material: peripheral blood, taken before any cancer treatment. The clonotype originates from a woman aged 35 to 69 with stage I lung adenocarcinoma. The CDR3 nucleotides read TGTGCCAGTGCCATTAGCGGGTATGCCAAAAACATTCAGTACTTC. Its protein product is CASAISGYAKNIQYF.